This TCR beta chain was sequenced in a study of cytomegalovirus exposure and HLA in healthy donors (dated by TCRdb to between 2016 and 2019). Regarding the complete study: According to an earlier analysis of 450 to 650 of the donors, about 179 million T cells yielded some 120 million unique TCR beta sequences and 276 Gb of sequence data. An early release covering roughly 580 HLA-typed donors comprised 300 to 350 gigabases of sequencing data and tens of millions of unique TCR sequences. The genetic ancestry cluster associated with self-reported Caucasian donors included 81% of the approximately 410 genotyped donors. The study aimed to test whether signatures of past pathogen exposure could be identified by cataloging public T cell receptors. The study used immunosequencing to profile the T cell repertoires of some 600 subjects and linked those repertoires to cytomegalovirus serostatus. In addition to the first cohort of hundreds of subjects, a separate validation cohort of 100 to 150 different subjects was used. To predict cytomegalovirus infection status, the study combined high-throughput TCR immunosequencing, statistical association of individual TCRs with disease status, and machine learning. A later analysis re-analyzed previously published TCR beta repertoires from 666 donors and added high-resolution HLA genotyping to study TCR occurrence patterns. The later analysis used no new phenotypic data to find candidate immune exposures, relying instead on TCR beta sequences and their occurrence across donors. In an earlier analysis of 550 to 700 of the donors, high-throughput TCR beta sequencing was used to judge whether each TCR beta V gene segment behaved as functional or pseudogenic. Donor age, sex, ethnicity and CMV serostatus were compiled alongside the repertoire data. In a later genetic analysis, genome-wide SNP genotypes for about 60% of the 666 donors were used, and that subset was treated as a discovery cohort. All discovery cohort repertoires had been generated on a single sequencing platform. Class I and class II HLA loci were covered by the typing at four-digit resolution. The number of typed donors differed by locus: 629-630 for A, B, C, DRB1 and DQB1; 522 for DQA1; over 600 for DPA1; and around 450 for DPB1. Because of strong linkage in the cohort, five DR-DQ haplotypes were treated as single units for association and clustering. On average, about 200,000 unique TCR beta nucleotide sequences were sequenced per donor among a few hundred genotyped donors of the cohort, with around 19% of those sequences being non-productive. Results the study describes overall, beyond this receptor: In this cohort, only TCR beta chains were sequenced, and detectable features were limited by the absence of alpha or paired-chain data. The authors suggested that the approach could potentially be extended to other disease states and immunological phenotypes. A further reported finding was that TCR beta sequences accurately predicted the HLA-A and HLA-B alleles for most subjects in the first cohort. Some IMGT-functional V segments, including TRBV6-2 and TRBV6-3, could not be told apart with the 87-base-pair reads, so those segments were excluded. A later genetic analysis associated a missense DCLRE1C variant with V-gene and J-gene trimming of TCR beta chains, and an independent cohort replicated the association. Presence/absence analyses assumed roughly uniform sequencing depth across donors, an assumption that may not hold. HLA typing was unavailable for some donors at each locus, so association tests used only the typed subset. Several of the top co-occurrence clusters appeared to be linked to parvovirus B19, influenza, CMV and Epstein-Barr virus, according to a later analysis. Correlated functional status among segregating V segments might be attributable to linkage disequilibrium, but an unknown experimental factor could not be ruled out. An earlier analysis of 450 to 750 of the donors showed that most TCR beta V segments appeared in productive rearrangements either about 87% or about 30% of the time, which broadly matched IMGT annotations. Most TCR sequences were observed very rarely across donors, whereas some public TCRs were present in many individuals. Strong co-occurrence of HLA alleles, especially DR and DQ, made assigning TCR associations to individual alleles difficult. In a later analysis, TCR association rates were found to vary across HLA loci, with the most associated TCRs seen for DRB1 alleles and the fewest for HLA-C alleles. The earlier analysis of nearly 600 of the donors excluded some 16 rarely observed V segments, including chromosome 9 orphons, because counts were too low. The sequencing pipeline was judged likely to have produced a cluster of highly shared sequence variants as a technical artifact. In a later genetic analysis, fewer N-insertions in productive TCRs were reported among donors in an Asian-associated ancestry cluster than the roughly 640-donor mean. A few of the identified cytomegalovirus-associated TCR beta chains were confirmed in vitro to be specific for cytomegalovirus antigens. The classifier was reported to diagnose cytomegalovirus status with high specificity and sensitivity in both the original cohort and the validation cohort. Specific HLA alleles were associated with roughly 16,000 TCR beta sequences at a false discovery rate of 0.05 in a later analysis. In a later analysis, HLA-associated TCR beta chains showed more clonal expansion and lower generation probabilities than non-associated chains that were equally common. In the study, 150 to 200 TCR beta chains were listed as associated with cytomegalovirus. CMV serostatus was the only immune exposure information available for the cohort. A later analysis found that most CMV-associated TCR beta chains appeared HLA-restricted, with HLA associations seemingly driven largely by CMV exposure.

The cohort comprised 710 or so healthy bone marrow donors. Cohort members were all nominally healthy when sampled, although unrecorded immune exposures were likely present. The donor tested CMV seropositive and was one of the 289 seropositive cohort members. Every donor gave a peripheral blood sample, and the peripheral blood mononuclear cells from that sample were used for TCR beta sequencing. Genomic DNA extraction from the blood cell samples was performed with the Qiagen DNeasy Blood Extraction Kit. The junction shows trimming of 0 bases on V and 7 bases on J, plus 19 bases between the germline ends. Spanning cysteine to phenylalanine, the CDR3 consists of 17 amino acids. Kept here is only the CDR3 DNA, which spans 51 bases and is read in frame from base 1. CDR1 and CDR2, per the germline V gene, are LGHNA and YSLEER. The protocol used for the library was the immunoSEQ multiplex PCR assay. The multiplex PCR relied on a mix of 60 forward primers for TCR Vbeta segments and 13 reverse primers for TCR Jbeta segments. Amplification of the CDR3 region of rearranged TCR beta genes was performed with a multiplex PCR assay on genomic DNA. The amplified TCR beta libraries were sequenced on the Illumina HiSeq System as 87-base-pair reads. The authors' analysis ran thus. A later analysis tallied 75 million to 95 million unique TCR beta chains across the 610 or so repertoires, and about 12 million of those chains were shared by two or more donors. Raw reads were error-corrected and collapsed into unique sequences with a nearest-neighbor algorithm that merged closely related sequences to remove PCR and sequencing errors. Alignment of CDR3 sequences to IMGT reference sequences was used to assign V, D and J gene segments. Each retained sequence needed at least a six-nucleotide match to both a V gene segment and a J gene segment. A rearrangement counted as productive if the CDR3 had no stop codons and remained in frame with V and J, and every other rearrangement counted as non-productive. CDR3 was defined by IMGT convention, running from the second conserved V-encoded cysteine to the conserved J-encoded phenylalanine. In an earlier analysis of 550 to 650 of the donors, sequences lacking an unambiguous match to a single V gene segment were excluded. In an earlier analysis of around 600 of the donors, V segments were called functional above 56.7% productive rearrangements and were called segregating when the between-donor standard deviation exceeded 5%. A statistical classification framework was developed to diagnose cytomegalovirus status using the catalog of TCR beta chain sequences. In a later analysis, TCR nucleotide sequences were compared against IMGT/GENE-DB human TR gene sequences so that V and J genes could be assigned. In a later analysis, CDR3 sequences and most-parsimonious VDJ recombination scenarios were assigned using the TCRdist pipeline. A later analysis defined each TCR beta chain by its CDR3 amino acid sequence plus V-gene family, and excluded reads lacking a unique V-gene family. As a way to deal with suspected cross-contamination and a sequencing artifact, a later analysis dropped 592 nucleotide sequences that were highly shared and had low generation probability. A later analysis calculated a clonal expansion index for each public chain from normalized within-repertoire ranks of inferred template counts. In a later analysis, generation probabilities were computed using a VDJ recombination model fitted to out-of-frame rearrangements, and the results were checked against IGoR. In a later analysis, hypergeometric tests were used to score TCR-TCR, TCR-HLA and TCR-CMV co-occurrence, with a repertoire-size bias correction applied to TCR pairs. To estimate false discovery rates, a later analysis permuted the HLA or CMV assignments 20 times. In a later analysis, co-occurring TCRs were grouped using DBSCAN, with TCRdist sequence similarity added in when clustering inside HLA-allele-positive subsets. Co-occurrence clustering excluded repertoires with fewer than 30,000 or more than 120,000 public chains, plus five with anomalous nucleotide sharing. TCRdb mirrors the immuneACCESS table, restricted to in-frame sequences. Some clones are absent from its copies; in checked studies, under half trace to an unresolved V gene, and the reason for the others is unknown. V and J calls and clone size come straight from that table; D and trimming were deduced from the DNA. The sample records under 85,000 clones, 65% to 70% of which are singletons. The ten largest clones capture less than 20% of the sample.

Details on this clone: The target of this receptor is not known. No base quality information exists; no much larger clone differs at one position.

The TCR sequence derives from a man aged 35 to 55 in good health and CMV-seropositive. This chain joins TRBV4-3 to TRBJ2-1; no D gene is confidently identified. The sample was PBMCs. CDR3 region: CASSQDFLRSATNEQFF. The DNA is TGCGCCAGCAGCCAAGATTTTCTCCGTTCTGCGACAAATGAGCAGTTCTTC.